These T cell receptor beta chains were read from a single sample in a study of shared clonotypes between healthy human individuals. Libraries were prepared by immunoSEQ multiplex PCR; TCRdb keeps only in-frame clonotypes and omits some of them. The sample consists of around 1,900,000 clones, just under 95% of them appearing once. The material sequenced was naive CD8+ T cells from PBMCs. The receptors were sampled from a young man in good health. Some clones in this sample may be carry-over from other donors' samples. The CDR3 runs from the conserved cysteine through the conserved F or W. The order of the fields is D gene, V gene, J gene, CDR3 DNA, CDR3 protein. D genes are given only for firm matches.

D: -
V: TRBV6-5
J: TRBJ2-4
DNA: TGTGCCAGCAGTTACGCCCCAGGGAGCGCCAAAAACATTCAGTACTTC
CDR3: CASSYAPGSAKNIQYF

D: -
V: TRBV18
J: TRBJ2-1
DNA: TGTGCCAGCTCACCCGATCCGGGACCGAACAATGAGCAGTTCTTC
CDR3: CASSPDPGPNNEQFF

D: -
V: TRBV27
J: TRBJ2-7
DNA: TGTGCCAGCGGCCTGGCGCGGCCTTCCTACGAGCAGTACTTC
CDR3: CASGLARPSYEQYF

D: -
V: TRBV9
J: TRBJ1-2
DNA: TGTGCCAGCAGCGTCTACCCCCTCGAGGACTATGGCTACACCTTC
CDR3: CASSVYPLEDYGYTF

D: -
V: TRBV9
J: TRBJ2-5
DNA: TGTGCCAGCAGCGTAGACCGCTACCAAGAGACCCAGTACTTC
CDR3: CASSVDRYQETQYF

D: TRBD1
V: TRBV27
J: TRBJ1-4
DNA: TGTGCCAGCACTCACATGAAGGGGGCGGGGGATGAAAAACTGTTTTTT
CDR3: CASTHMKGAGDEKLFF

D: -
V: TRBV14
J: TRBJ2-7
DNA: TGTGCCAGCAGCGGGGTGGGGGACGGAGCCTACGAGCAGTACTTC
CDR3: CASSGVGDGAYEQYF

D: -
V: TRBV5-1
J: TRBJ1-1
DNA: TGCGCCAGCGCAGGAGGAGTACAGAACACTGAAGCTTTCTTT
CDR3: CASAGGVQNTEAFF

D: TRBD2
V: TRBV7-6
J: TRBJ2-3
DNA: TGTGCCAGCAGCCGACCTAGCGGGAGTGGGACAGATACGCAGTATTTT
CDR3: CASSRPSGSGTDTQYF

D: -
V: TRBV30
J: TRBJ2-7
DNA: TGTGCCTGGAGTGTGGACCTAGGGGCCTACGAGCAGTACTTC
CDR3: CAWSVDLGAYEQYF

D: TRBD2
V: TRBV7-8
J: TRBJ2-5
DNA: TGTGCCAGCAGCTTCCTACTAGCGGGGGCCTCGGGCCAAGAGACCCAGTACTTC
CDR3: CASSFLLAGASGQETQYF

D: -
V: TRBV19
J: TRBJ2-7
DNA: TGTGCCAGTGGCCCGATAGGAGCTTCCTACGAGCAGTACTTC
CDR3: CASGPIGASYEQYF

D: -
V: TRBV28
J: TRBJ2-7
DNA: TGTGCCAGCAGTCCCCCCGCAGTTCGGCACGAGCAGTACTTC
CDR3: CASSPPAVRHEQYF

D: -
V: TRBV5-4
J: TRBJ2-3
DNA: TGTGCCAGCAGCTACAGGAAGGAAAACACAGATACGCAGTATTTT
CDR3: CASSYRKENTDTQYF

D: -
V: TRBV11-2
J: TRBJ2-3
DNA: TGTGCCAGCAGCTTTTCTCGCCGGTCCGGGGGTATCACAGATACGCAGTATTTT
CDR3: CASSFSRRSGGITDTQYF

D: TRBD2
V: TRBV28
J: TRBJ2-7
DNA: TGTGCCAGCAGTCCCCGACTAGCGGTTAATCCCTACGAGCAGTACTTC
CDR3: CASSPRLAVNPYEQYF

D: -
V: TRBV7-9
J: TRBJ2-2
DNA: TGTGCCAGGGCTCAGGCGAACACCGGGGAGCTGTTTTTT
CDR3: CARAQANTGELFF

D: TRBD1
V: TRBV5-1
J: TRBJ2-3
DNA: TGCGCCAGCAGCTTGGAGATTGTAGGGGGCGTGCGCACAGATACGCAGTATTTT
CDR3: CASSLEIVGGVRTDTQYF

D: TRBD1
V: TRBV9
J: TRBJ2-6
DNA: TGTGCCAGCAGCGGAACCGGGACAGGGGCAGCCAACGTCCTGACTTTC
CDR3: CASSGTGTGAANVLTF

D: -
V: TRBV15
J: TRBJ1-3
DNA: TGTGCCACCAAGACGGGGGTGAACACCATATATTTT
CDR3: CATKTGVNTIYF